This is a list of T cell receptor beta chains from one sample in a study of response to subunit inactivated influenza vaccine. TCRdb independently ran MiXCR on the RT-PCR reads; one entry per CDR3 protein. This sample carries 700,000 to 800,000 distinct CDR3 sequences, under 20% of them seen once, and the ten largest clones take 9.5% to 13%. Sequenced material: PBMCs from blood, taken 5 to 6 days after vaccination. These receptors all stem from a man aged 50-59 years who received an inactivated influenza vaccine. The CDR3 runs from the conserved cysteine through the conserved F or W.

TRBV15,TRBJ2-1,CATSRDRAYYNEQFF
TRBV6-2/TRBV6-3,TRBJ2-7,CASRGTGHLYEQYF
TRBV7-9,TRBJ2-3,CASSARTSVDTQYF
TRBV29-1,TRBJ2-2,CSVGGLAETNTGELFF
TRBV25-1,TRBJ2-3,CASSDLAGGADTQYF
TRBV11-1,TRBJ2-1,CASSLVLANRGWSSYNEQFF
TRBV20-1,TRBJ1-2,CSARAMTGNYGYTF
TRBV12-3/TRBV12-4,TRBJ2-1,CASSFDGHSYNEQFF
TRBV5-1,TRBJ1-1,CASRTPGRDTEAFF
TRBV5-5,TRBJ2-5,CASSLTLGLKGSAQYF
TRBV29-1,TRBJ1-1,CIERDEGLNTEAFF
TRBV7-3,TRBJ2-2,CASSLPRGTANTGELFF
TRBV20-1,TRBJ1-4,CSARITGGKLFF
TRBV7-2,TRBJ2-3,CASSPRGQRNTQYF
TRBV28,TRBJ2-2,CASSPHIGHLSGELFF
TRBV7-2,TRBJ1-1,CASSLGPRDTEAFF
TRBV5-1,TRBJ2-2,CASSAPDRSNTGELFF
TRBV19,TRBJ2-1,CASGHKNEQFF
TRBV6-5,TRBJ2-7,CASSYSSGWTTYEQYF
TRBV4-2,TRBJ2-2,CASTHSGSRNTGELFF
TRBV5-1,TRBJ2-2,CASSLGHLGENGELFF
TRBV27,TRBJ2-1,CASSFVAGDSYNEQFF
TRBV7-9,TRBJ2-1,CASSLNTGGIYNEQFF
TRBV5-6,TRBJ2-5,CASSFNRGVQETQYF
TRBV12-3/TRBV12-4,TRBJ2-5,CASSDTRGVKTQYF
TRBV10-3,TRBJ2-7,CAISESTGSYEQYF
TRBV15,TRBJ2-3,CATSRDRGSTDTQYF
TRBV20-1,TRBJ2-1,CSATGGTVSYNEQFF